This T cell receptor (beta chain) appears in the sequencing data of a study of CXCR3-negative and CXCR3-positive naive CD8 T cells. In triplicate, each CD8+ T cell subset was sorted at some 300,000 cells per replicate. By phenotype, naive CD8+ T cells were CD45RO-CCR7+CD27+CD95-. UMI-labeled 5' RACE TRB cDNA libraries were prepared from the cells. TCRdb reprocessed the 5' RACE reads, with one entry per CDR3 protein and no DNA. This table holds about 6,900 distinct CDR3 sequences. Findings of the study overall: Cryopreservation partially decreased CXCR3 expression, and most assays used fresh PBMCs. Diversity was high in both naive subsets and much lower in memory cells. CXCR3-negative naive cells had less hydrophobic TRB CDR3s than did CXCR3-positive naive cells.

As for this clonotype: Antigen: not known.

The CDR3 extends over 16 amino acids. Germline CDR1 KGHSH, CDR2 LQKENI. This clonotype originated in a human donor in good health. Some clones in this sample may be carry-over from other donors' samples. The gene calls are TRBV18 and TRBJ2-1; TCRdb designates TRBD1, a call that cannot be tested without DNA. The sample taken for sequencing was naive CXCR3+ CD8+ T cells from blood. Subset in this sample: CD45RO-CCR7+CD27+CD95- naive CD8+ T cells expressing CXCR3 (TNR3+). The chain's CDR3 is CASSPLAGEKINEQFF.